This TCR beta chain stems from a study of blood T cell repertoires in COVID-19. The CDR3 sequence is 17 residues long. The germline V and J ends were trimmed by 4 bases and 5 bases, with 23 bases remaining between them. Looked up from germline, CDR1 is SGHRS and CDR2 is YFSETQ. Clones were read by immunoSEQ multiplex PCR, and TCRdb kept only the in-frame ones, dropping some. The sample consists of approximately 400,000 clones, around 89% of them appearing once. The sequence derives from a woman between 50 and 59 years old with COVID-19, enrolled during active disease. Material: peripheral blood. The chain has TRBV5-1 and TRBJ2-3; possibly TRBD2 for D (7 bases). CDR3 in amino acids: CASSRTLAGAGKDTQYF. DNA for the CDR3: TGCGCCAGCAGCCGCACTTTGGCGGGGGCCGGAAAAGATACGCAGTATTTT.